The T cell receptor (beta chain) described here comes from a study of response to subunit inactivated influenza vaccine. This CDR3 is built from 13 residues. Germline-derived CDR1 and CDR2 are GTSNPN and SVGIG (reference sequence). V was cut by 0 bases and J by 6 bases, with 9 bases left in between. TCRdb re-analysed the RT-PCR reads in MiXCR, keeping a single row per CDR3 protein. The table shows around 320,000 distinct CDR3 sequences, with about 20% occurring only once. This specimen consisted of PBMCs from blood, obtained less than 22 months after vaccination. The sequence was collected from a man in his fifties or sixties who received an inactivated influenza vaccine. This chain joins TRBV30 and TRBJ1-5, with D tentatively TRBD1 (5 bases). The CDR3 nucleotides read TGTGCCTGGAGTGTTGGGACCGTTCAGCCCCAGCATTTT. Translated: CAWSVGTVQPQHF.